The 22 T cell receptor beta chains given below trace back to one sample, sequenced in a study of T cell responses to AZD1222 COVID-19 vaccine. Profiling relied on immunoSEQ multiplex PCR, and the TCRdb table lists in-frame clones only, not all of them. This table holds about 100,000 clones, more than 75% found once. The sample here was peripheral blood, taken on day 0 of AZD1222 vaccination. These receptors were taken from an adult in good health.

The rearrangement joins TRBV4-1 to TRBJ2-1, with D maybe TRBD2 (6 bases). This CDR3 has 15 amino acids. The germline CDR1 and CDR2 sequences are MGHRA and YSYEKL. V lost 3 bases and J 1 base, leaving 10 bases between the germline ends. The chain's CDR3 is CASSQNSGSYNEQFF. CDR3 nucleotide sequence: TGCGCCAGCAGCCAGAATAGCGGTTCCTACAATGAGCAGTTCTTC.

J is TRBJ1-2 and V is TRBV10-3; a possible D gene is TRBD1 (5 bases). Trimming stripped 5 bases from V and 3 bases from J, with 7 bases between. Germline V CDR1 and CDR2: ENHRY, SYGVKD. This CDR3 spans 12 amino acids. CDR3 in amino acids: CAISRGDYGYTF. DNA of the CDR3: TGTGCCATCAGTCGGGGGGACTATGGCTACACCTTC.

This chain connects TRBV30 to TRBJ1-1; TRBD1 matches 7 bases. The germline gives CDR1 GTSNPN, CDR2 SVGIG (reference sequence). The CDR3 has 13 amino acids. V lost 3 bases and J lost 3; bases outside the gene matches: 4. The DNA of the CDR3 is TGTGCCTGGAGGGACAGGCCGGACACTGAAGCTTTCTTT. Its translation is CAWRDRPDTEAFF.

DNA of the CDR3: TGTGCCAGCAGCCGATCCCCTTTGGGAGGAAATGAGCAGTTCTTC. Amino acid sequence: CASSRSPLGGNEQFF. The chain is built from TRBV6-5 and TRBJ2-1; D is possibly TRBD2 (6 bases). Looked up from germline, CDR1 is MNHEY and CDR2 is SVGAGI. V was cut by 6 bases and J by 7 bases, with 19 bases left in between. This CDR3 contains 15 residues.

The J gene is TRBJ1-2, the V gene TRBV6-6; 9 nucleotides match TRBD1. V dropped 5 bases and J dropped 8; count of bases not matched to a gene: 9. This CDR3 is 14 amino acids long. Germline CDR1 MNHNY, CDR2 SVGAGI (reference sequence). The CDR3 reads CASSITKTGGGYTF. In nucleotides, the CDR3 is TGTGCCAGCAGTATTACTAAGACAGGGGGAGGCTACACCTTC.

The CDR3 region is CASSPRPSGGETQYF. The CDR3 nucleotides read TGTGCCAGCTCACCACGGCCTAGCGGAGGAGAGACCCAGTACTTC. V and J are TRBV18 and TRBJ2-5; TRBD2 matches 7 bases. With V trimmed by 1 base and J by 4 bases, 6 bases remained unmatched. The CDR3 has 15 residues. Germline V gene lookup returns CDR1 KGHSH and CDR2 LQKENI. The entire variable domain, with the rest obtained from reference TRBV18 and TRBJ2-5, is as follows: NAGVMQNPRHLVRRRGQEARLRCSPMKGHSHVYWYRQLPEEGLKFMVYLQKENIIDESGMPKERFSAEFPKEGPSILRIQQVVRGDSAAYFCASSPRPSGGETQYFGPGTRLLVL.

This chain links TRBV4-2 with TRBJ1-4, with 8 bases that match TRBD1. V lost 1 base and J lost 0; bases outside the gene matches: 7. This CDR3 has 18 residues. Germline loops: CDR1 LGHNA, CDR2 YNFKEQ. The CDR3 DNA sequence: TGTGCCAGCAGCCAAGTACGACAGGGGACAGCAACTAATGAAAAACTGTTTTTT. Its protein is CASSQVRQGTATNEKLFF.

The chain combines TRBV3-1 (or the pseudogene TRBV3-2) with TRBJ1-1; D is perhaps TRBD1 (6 bases). The CDR3 runs 14 residues. Germline CDR1 is LGHDT and CDR2 is YNNKEL (reference sequence). The ends were cut back, 5 bases at V and 4 bases at J, with 14 bases in the middle. CDR3 DNA: TGTGCCAGCAGCAGGGGGGGTCGGAGCACTGAAGCTTTCTTT. Its protein is CASSRGGRSTEAFF.

The V gene is TRBV7-2, the J gene TRBJ1-6; D remains ambiguous. Germline V CDR1 and CDR2: SGHTA, FQGNSA. The ends were cut back, 5 bases at V and 5 bases at J, with 13 bases in the middle. The CDR3 loop spans 15 amino acids. In nucleotides, the CDR3 is TGTGCCAGCAGCCCCGAAGGGCAGCATAATTCACCCCTCCACTTT. Translated: CASSPEGQHNSPLHF.

The chain couples TRBV5-4 to TRBJ2-5; weak D call: TRBD2 (5 bases). The V end was cut by 0 bases, the J end by 5 bases, with 8 bases between. There are 13 residues in the CDR3. The germline gives CDR1 SGHNT, CDR2 YYREEE (reference sequence). CDR3 in amino acids: CASSLAGMETQYF. The CDR3 DNA sequence: TGTGCCAGCAGCTTGGCGGGAATGGAGACCCAGTACTTC.

The chain recombines TRBV7-2 with TRBJ1-2, with a possible D match to TRBD1 (5 bases). V was pared by 11 bases and J by 8 bases, with 21 bases between. The CDR3 loop spans 13 amino acids. Germline lookup yields CDR1 SGHTA and CDR2 FQGNSA. The CDR3 DNA reads TGTGCCGTACCAACCCCGGGGGTTTTGGGCTACACCTTC. It codes for CAVPTPGVLGYTF.

The genes are TRBV5-5 and TRBJ2-5; a possible D gene is TRBD1 (6 bases). Germline V lookup: CDR1 SGHKS, CDR2 YYEKEE (reference sequence). V shed 1 base and J shed 2 bases, with 12 bases lying between them. This CDR3 spans 15 amino acids. The CDR3 region has the DNA TGTGCCAGCAGCTTGATGGCAGGGGTACAAGAGACCCAGTACTTC. Translation: CASSLMAGVQETQYF.

This chain joins TRBV6-2 or TRBV6-3 and TRBJ1-1; perhaps TRBD1 as D (6 bases). Germline V gene lookup returns CDR1 MNHEY and CDR2 SVGEGT. The CDR3 length is 14 residues. The ends were cut back, 5 bases at V and 2 bases at J, with 12 bases in the middle. CDR3 sequence (DNA): TGTGCCAGCAGTAAAGGACAGCTTAACACTGAAGCTTTCTTT. As protein: CASSKGQLNTEAFF.

This chain uses TRBV3-1 (or the pseudogene TRBV3-2) with TRBJ1-1, with TRBD1 identical over 7 bases. Per germline, CDR1 LGHDT and CDR2 YNNKEL (reference sequence). The CDR3 contains 16 residues. The junction had 9 bases not matched to a gene; V was cut back by 0 bases and J by 5 bases. CDR3 protein: CASSQDRGTARTEAFF. DNA for the CDR3: TGTGCCAGCAGCCAAGATAGGGGGACAGCGAGGACTGAAGCTTTCTTT.

This clone appeared a single time. The chain links TRBV14 to TRBJ1-1; no reliable D call. The CDR3 loop spans 13 amino acids. Germline lookup yields CDR1 SGHDN and CDR2 FVKESK. V lost 3 bases, J lost 1 base, and 6 bases lay in between. The CDR3 DNA follows: TGTGCCAGCAGCCACAACAGGAACACTGAAGCTTTCTTT. It translates to CASSHNRNTEAFF. The full variable domain, with the rest looked up from reference TRBV14 and TRBJ1-1, is EAGVTQFPSHSVIEKGQTVTLRCDPISGHDNLYWYRRVMGKEIKFLLHFVKESKQDESGMPNNRFLAERTGGTYSTLKVQPAELEDSGVYFCASSHNRNTEAFFGQGTRLTVV.

The CDR3 coding sequence is TGTGCCAGTGACCGGGGCGAATGGGATTCACCCCTCCACTTT. This codes for CASDRGEWDSPLHF. The rearrangement joins TRBV19 to TRBJ1-6, with D perhaps matching TRBD1 (5 bases). The CDR3 has 14 amino acids. Germline V gives CDR1 LNHDA, CDR2 SQIVND (reference sequence). Trimming cost V 8 bases and J 8 bases, with 16 bases left between them.

This chain joins TRBV5-1 and TRBJ1-1; 7 bases align to TRBD1. The J segment lost 0 bases and the V segment lost 0 bases, leaving 2 bases of the junction unmatched. CDR1 and CDR2 (germline): SGHRS, YFSETQ. CDR3 length equals 15 residues. CDR3 in DNA: TGCGCCAGCAGCTTGGGAGGGGGCATGAACACTGAAGCTTTCTTT. Translated, it gives CASSLGGGMNTEAFF.

This rearrangement joins TRBV11-3 to TRBJ2-7, with TRBD1 identical over 7 bases. CDR3 length: 14 residues. Germline V gene data show CDR1 as SGHNT and CDR2 as YENEEA. Trimming at V came to 1 base and at J to 5 bases, leaving 5 bases not matched to a gene. In DNA, the CDR3 is TGTGCCAGCAGCTTAGGACAGGGTGGCGACGAGCAGTACTTC. Protein sequence: CASSLGQGGDEQYF.

This chain connects TRBV18 to TRBJ2-5, with D unclear. V lost 3 bases to trimming and J lost 0 bases, with 14 bases between them. From germline, CDR1 is KGHSH and CDR2 LQKENI. The CDR3 totals 16 residues. CDR3 amino acids: CASSPSRSYYQETQYF. CDR3 DNA: TGTGCCAGCTCACCCTCCCGGAGCTACTACCAAGAGACCCAGTACTTC.

The chain uses TRBV7-2 and TRBJ2-3; D gene unclear. The CDR3 length is 12 residues. The V gene lost 0 bases and the J gene lost 7 bases, with 5 bases spanning the gap. Germline CDR1 is SGHTA and CDR2 is FQGNSA. Written as DNA, the CDR3 is TGTGCCAGCAGCTTAGCTATTAATACGCAGTATTTT. Translating it yields CASSLAINTQYF. Drawing the rest from reference TRBV7-2 and TRBJ2-3, the complete variable domain is GAGVSQSPSNKVTEKGKDVELRCDPISGHTALYWYRQSLGQGLEFLIYFQGNSAPDKSGLPSDRFSAERTGGSVSTLTIQRTQQEDSAVYLCASSLAINTQYFGPGTRLTVL.

This sequence joins TRBV5-1 and TRBJ1-6, with D possibly TRBD1 on 5 matching bases. CDR3 size: 18 residues. Germline CDR1 is SGHRS and CDR2 is YFSETQ. V was clipped by 2 bases and J by 0 bases, with 15 bases between them. For the CDR3, the DNA is TGCGCCAGCAGCTTTCACGACAGCCCGAGCTCCTATAATTCACCCCTCCACTTT. Protein: CASSFHDSPSSYNSPLHF.

In this sample, this clone turned up a few times. The chain employs TRBV7-2 and TRBJ1-3; D call uncertain. CDR3 length: 15 residues. With 5 bases removed from V and 0 bases from J, the gap between germline ends came to 11 bases. Germline-derived CDR1 and CDR2 are SGHTA and FQGNSA. The CDR3 reads CASSTGRRSGNTIYF. The CDR3 DNA sequence: TGTGCCAGCAGCACCGGACGGCGCTCTGGAAACACCATATATTTT.